A selection of T cell receptor beta chains follows, all from one sample in a study of CD8+CD57+ T cells in acquired aplastic anemia. From the reads, TCRdb called clonotypes with MiXCR, one entry per CDR3 protein. The data show 200,000 to 250,000 distinct CDR3 sequences, about half seen once. Sequencing was carried out using sorted CD4+, CD8+, or CD8+CD57+ T cells (not recorded which) from PBMCs. The receptors originated from a human donor with aplastic anemia. Each CDR3 is given with its conserved first and last residue. The order of the fields is clone size, V gene, J gene, D gene, CDR3 length, CDR3 protein, CDR3 DNA. The D gene is left open where the match is weak. Part of the rows lack a size; the others show once, few, many or a class for expanded clones.

>many|TRBV2|TRBJ1-2|.|15
CASSEASGDLNGYTF
TGTGCCAGCAGTGAAGCGTCCGGGGATCTAAATGGCTACACCTTC
>many|TRBV6-5|TRBJ2-3|.|15
CASSYARGRTDTQYF
TGTGCCAGCAGTTACGCGCGGGGCCGCACAGATACGCAGTATTTT
>.|TRBV12-3/TRBV12-4|TRBJ2-3|.|15
CASSFQAVSTDTQYF
TGTGCCAGCAGTTTTCAGGCTGTGAGCACAGATACGCAGTATTTT
>once|TRBV5-1|TRBJ2-7|TRBD1|16
CASSPKPGQRVYEQYF
TGCGCCAGCAGCCCAAAACCGGGACAGCGAGTCTACGAGCAGTACTTC
>.|TRBV4-1|TRBJ1-5|.|13
CASSQDPGDTQHF
TGCGCCAGCAGCCAAGATCCGGGAGATACGCAGCATTTT
>many|TRBV6-4|TRBJ1-5|.|11
CASMVGQPQHF
TGTGCCAGCATGGTAGGACAGCCCCAGCATTTT
>.|TRBV24-1|TRBJ2-5|.|16
CATSDPRDLLLETQYF
TGTGCCACCAGTGATCCCCGGGACCTGCTTTTGGAGACCCAGTACTTC
>many|TRBV5-1|TRBJ2-2|.|14
CASSSTTGTGELFF
TGCGCCAGCAGCTCCACTACCGGTACCGGGGAGCTGTTTTTT
>few|TRBV10-1|TRBJ1-1|TRBD1|13
CASSSTGAAEAFF
TGCGCCAGCAGCTCAACAGGGGCCGCTGAAGCTTTCTTT
>few|TRBV20-1|TRBJ2-1|TRBD2|18
CSARPGLAGGQVYNEQFF
TGCAGTGCTAGACCGGGACTAGCGGGGGGGCAGGTCTACAATGAGCAGTTCTTC
>many|TRBV3-1|TRBJ2-7|.|13
CASSHGGGDEQYF
TGTGCCAGCAGCCACGGGGGCGGCGACGAGCAGTACTTC
>.|TRBV7-9|TRBJ1-2|TRBD1|16
CASSFRQGGRNYGYTF
TGTGCCAGCAGCTTTAGACAGGGGGGGCGGAACTATGGCTACACCTTC
>many|TRBV13|TRBJ2-1|TRBD2|15
CASALAGLAGGRQFF
TGTGCCAGCGCCCTGGCAGGCCTAGCGGGGGGTCGGCAGTTCTTC
>.|TRBV5-1|TRBJ2-1|.|16
CASHPRGVSSYNEQFF
TGCGCCAGCCACCCTAGGGGGGTTAGCTCCTACAATGAGCAGTTCTTC
>.|TRBV2|TRBJ1-2|.|13
CASSQSLNYGYTF
TGTGCCAGCAGTCAATCCCTTAACTATGGCTACACCTTC
>.|TRBV10-3|TRBJ1-1|.|15
CASSWSDSRNTEALF
TGTGCCAGCAGCTGGTCGGACAGCCGAAACACTGAAGCTCTCTTT
>many|TRBV7-6|TRBJ2-3|TRBD1|15
CASSRTGQMSDTQYF
TGTGCCAGCAGTCGAACGGGACAGATGTCAGATACGCAGTATTTT
>many|TRBV19|TRBJ2-7|TRBD2|15
CASSIGSGGPYEQYF
TGTGCCAGTAGTATCGGTAGCGGGGGGCCCTACGAGCAGTACTTC
>.|TRBV6-4|TRBJ2-3|TRBD2|15
CASSDSGGGTDTQYF
TGTGCCAGCAGTGACTCGGGCGGGGGGACAGATACGCAGTATTTT
>many|TRBV19|TRBJ1-1|.|16
CASSIGMDRINTEAFF
TGTGCCAGTAGTATAGGTATGGACAGAATTAACACTGAAGCTTTCTTT
>few|TRBV5-5|TRBJ2-2|.|14
CASSLSSVSGEPFF
TGTGCCAGCAGCTTGTCCTCGGTTTCCGGGGAGCCGTTTTTT
>.|TRBV14|TRBJ2-5|.|13
CASSQDMGATQYF
TGTGCCAGCAGCCAAGATATGGGAGCAACCCAGTACTTC
>.|TRBV9|TRBJ2-7|TRBD1|13
CASSADRQEEQYF
TGTGCCAGCAGCGCGGACAGGCAGGAAGAGCAGTACTTC
>.|TRBV6-5|TRBJ1-3|TRBD1|14
CASSREGARNTIYF
TGTGCCAGCAGTAGGGAGGGGGCGAGAAACACCATATATTTT
>many|TRBV6-5|TRBJ1-1|.|17
CASSYSGRLDGNTEAFF
TGTGCCAGCAGTTACTCTGGACGTTTGGATGGGAACACTGAAGCTTTCTTT
>.|TRBV10-3|TRBJ1-2|TRBD1|14
CAISASGQGYGYTF
TGTGCCATCAGTGCGTCGGGACAGGGCTATGGCTACACCTTC
>.|TRBV15|TRBJ2-5|TRBD1|17
CATSTILTGDSYETQYF
TGTGCCACCAGCACCATTCTAACAGGGGATTCTTACGAGACCCAGTACTTC
>once|TRBV20-1|TRBJ2-7|.|11
CSVGTPYEQYF
TGCAGTGTAGGCACACCCTACGAGCAGTACTTC
>.|TRBV5-1|TRBJ1-1|TRBD1|19
CASSQYGTASRAGDTEAFF
TGCGCCAGCAGCCAGTACGGGACAGCGAGTCGTGCCGGGGACACTGAAGCTTTCTTT
>.|TRBV7-3|TRBJ2-2|TRBD1|16
CASKGGGTGGTGELFF
TGTGCCAGTAAGGGGGGAGGCACAGGGGGCACCGGGGAGCTGTTTTTT
>few|TRBV9|TRBJ2-5|TRBD2|14
CASSKRGGQETQYF
TGTGCCAGCAGCAAGCGGGGGGGCCAAGAGACCCAGTACTTC
>.|TRBV7-2|TRBJ1-5|.|14
CASSLGQSKETQHF
TGTGCCAGCAGCTTAGGGCAGTCTAAGGAGACCCAGCATTTT
>.|TRBV2|TRBJ2-5|.|13
CASGGGRAETQYF
TGTGCCAGCGGCGGGGGCAGGGCTGAGACCCAGTACTTC
>many|TRBV2|TRBJ1-6|TRBD1|13
CASHGQGRSPLHF
TGTGCCAGCCACGGACAGGGACGGTCACCCCTCCACTTT
>many|TRBV19|TRBJ2-6|TRBD1|15
CASSQTGYGANVLTF
TGTGCCAGTAGCCAGACAGGGTATGGGGCCAACGTCCTGACTTTC
>many|TRBV6-5|TRBJ2-7|TRBD2|14
CASSLGGLAYEQYF
TGTGCCAGCAGTTTAGGGGGACTAGCGTACGAGCAGTACTTC